The clone carrying this T cell receptor (beta chain) was detected only a few times. The antigen is not known. The sample originates from a study of beta chain features in type 1 diabetes. General study findings and limits: TCRB repertoires of naive, central memory and Treg cells appeared more similar among patients than among healthy donors.

Sort purity for all populations was recorded as exceeding 98%. Expressed TCRB transcripts got sequenced, as all isolated RNA was reverse transcribed. Profiling relied on immunoSEQ multiplex PCR, and the TCRdb table lists in-frame clones only, not all of them. Found here are about 350,000 clones, around 20% of them singletons; the top ten hold 0.035% to 0.055%. This CDR3 is 12 amino acids long. The V and J ends lost 3 bases and 6 bases respectively, with 8 bases between them. Sequenced sample: naive CD4+ T cells from blood. This chain connects TRBV23-1 to TRBJ2-5; D perhaps matches TRBD1 (5 bases). TRBV23-1 is identified as an open reading frame with a role that is uncertain. The receptor's source is a woman between 18 and 29 years old in good health. In nucleotides, the CDR3 is TGCGCCAGCAGTCATAGGGGCAAGACCCAGTACTTC. It encodes CASSHRGKTQYF.